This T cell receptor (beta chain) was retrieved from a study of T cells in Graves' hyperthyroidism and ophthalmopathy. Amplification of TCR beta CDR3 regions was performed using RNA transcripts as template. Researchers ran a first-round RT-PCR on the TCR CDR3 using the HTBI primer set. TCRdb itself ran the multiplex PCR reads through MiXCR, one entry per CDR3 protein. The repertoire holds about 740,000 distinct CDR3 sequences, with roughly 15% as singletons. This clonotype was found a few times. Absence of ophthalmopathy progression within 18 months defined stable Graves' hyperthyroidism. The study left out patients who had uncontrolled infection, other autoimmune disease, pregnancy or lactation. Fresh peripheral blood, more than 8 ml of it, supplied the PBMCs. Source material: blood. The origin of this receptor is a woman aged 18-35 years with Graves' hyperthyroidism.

CDR3 protein: CASSPLVWASPYEQYF. As DNA, the CDR3 is TGTGCCAGCAGTCCCCTCGTTTGGGCGTCGCCCTACGAGCAGTACTTC. This chain links TRBV12-3 or TRBV12-4 with TRBJ2-7; no clear D. V was shortened by 5 bases and J by 2 bases, with 19 bases between the two germline ends. The CDR3 has 16 amino acids.